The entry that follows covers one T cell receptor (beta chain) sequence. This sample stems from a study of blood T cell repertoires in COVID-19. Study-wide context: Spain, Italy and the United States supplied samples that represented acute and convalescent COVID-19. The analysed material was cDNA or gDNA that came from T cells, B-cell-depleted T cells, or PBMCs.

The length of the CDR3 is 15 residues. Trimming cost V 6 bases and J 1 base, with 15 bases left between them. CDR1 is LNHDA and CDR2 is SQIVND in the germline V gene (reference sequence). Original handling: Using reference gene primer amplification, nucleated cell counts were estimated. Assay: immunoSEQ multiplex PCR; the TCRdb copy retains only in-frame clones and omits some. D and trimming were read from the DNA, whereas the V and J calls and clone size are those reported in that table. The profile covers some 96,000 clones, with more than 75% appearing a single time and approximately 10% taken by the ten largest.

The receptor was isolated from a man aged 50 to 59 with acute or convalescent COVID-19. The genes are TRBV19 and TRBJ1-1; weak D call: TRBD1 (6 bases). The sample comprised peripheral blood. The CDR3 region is CASSPQGIGNTEAFF. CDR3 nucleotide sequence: TGTGCCAGTAGCCCACAGGGTATAGGGAACACTGAAGCTTTCTTT. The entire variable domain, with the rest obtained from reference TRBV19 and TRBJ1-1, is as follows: DGGITQSPKYLFRKEGQNVTLSCEQNLNHDAMYWYRQDPGQGLRLIYYSQIVNDFQKGDIAEGYSVSREKKESFPLTVTSAQKNPTAFYLCASSPQGIGNTEAFFGQGTRLTVV.